Included here is one T cell receptor (beta chain) sequence, with context. The antigen is unknown. This record belongs to a study of T cell repertoires in cytomegalovirus infection. About the research overall: Shared public TCR beta signatures pointed to both CMV infection and a matching HLA type.

TCRdb recomputed calls from the reads with MiXCR, one row per CDR3 protein. The sample holds about 740,000 distinct CDR3 sequences, about 40% seen once. Whole-study findings and limits: What dominated the ex vivo response were HLA-C-restricted CMV-specific TCR beta clonotypes. Identification of carriers of CMV plus the relevant HLA was performed using cumulative public TCR beta family frequency.

Sequenced material: PBMCs. The TCR was taken from a human donor in good health (CMV status not recorded). Some clones in this sample may be carry-over from other donors' samples.

The CDR3 bases are TGTGCCAGCGCTCACAGGGGTATGAACACTGAAGCTTTCTTT. It encodes CASAHRGMNTEAFF. The chain links TRBV6-5 to TRBJ1-1; TRBD1 matches 7 bases. This CDR3 spans 14 amino acids. With V trimmed by 8 bases and J by 0 bases, 6 bases remained unmatched. Germline lookup yields CDR1 MNHEY and CDR2 SVGAGI.